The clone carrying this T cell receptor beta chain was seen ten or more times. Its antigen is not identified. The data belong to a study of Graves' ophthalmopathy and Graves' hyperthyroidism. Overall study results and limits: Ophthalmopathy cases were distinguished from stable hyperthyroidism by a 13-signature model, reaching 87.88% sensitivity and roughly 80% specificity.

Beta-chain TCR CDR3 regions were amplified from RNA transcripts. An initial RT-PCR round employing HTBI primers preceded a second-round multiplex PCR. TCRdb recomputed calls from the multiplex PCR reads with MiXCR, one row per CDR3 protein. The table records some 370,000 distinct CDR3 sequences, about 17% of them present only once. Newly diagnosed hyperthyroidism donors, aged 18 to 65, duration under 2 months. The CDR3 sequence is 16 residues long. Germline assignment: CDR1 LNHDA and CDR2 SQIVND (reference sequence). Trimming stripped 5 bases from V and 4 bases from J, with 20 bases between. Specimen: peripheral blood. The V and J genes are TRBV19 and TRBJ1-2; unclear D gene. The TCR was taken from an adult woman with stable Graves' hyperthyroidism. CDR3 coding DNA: TGTGCCAGTAGTCCCCGTTTTCGCGCAACGGTCTATGGCTACACCTTC. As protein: CASSPRFRATVYGYTF. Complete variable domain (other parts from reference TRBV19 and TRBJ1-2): DGGITQSPKYLFRKEGQNVTLSCEQNLNHDAMYWYRQDPGQGLRLIYYSQIVNDFQKGDIAEGYSVSREKKESFPLTVTSAQKNPTAFYLCASSPRFRATVYGYTFGSGTRLTVV.